The 23 T cell receptor beta chains in this list originate from one sample, sequenced in a study of blood T cell repertoires in COVID-19. The table came from immunoSEQ multiplex PCR; TCRdb's copy has only in-frame clones and leaves some out. The repertoire includes some 300,000 clones, around 87% of them detected once, and around 1.4% sits in the top ten. The sample consisted of peripheral blood. These receptors originate from a man in his 70s with acute or convalescent COVID-19.

The rearrangement links TRBV6-5 to TRBJ2-4; the D is unclear. CDR1 MNHEY and CDR2 SVGAGI come from the germline V gene. Trimming cost V 7 bases and J 0 bases, with 13 bases left between them. CDR3 length: 15 residues. This CDR3 is CASKFGFIAKNIQYF. In nucleotides, the CDR3 is TGTGCCAGCAAATTCGGGTTTATAGCCAAAAACATTCAGTACTTC.

This rearrangement joins TRBV6-5 to TRBJ1-5, with a weak D call TRBD1 (6 bases). V lost 6 bases, J lost 4 bases, and 7 bases lay in between. The CDR3 is made up of 12 amino acids. Looked up from germline, CDR1 is MNHEY and CDR2 is SVGAGI. In DNA, the CDR3 is TGTGCCAGCAGCACAGGGAATCAGCCCCAGCATTTT. Its protein product is CASSTGNQPQHF.

This chain uses TRBV2 with TRBJ2-2; 7 bases align to TRBD2. Per the germline V gene, CDR1 is SNHLY and CDR2 is FYNNEI. The junction had 5 bases not matched to a gene; V was cut back by 7 bases and J by 6 bases. This CDR3 has 13 amino acids. This chain's CDR3 is CASTGLVSGELFF. The CDR3 nucleotides are TGTGCCAGCACTGGACTAGTATCCGGGGAGCTGTTTTTT.

The chain recombines TRBV6-2 or TRBV6-3 with TRBJ2-5, with a tentative D call TRBD1 (6 bases). Germline-derived CDR1 and CDR2 are MNHEY and SVGEGT. This CDR3 spans 14 amino acids. Trimming removed 6 bases at V and 2 bases at J, with 13 bases between. This chain's CDR3 is CASSSWGQQETQYF. Here the CDR3 DNA reads TGTGCCAGCAGCTCCTGGGGACAACAAGAGACCCAGTACTTC.

The chain joins TRBV29-1 to TRBJ1-1, with 10 nucleotides matching TRBD1. The CDR3 runs 13 residues. The V segment lost 5 bases and the J segment 7 bases; nucleotides outside the gene matches: 7. Germline V gene data show CDR1 as SQVTM and CDR2 as ANQGSEA. The CDR3: CSVLTGGQGEAFF. The CDR3 DNA is TGCAGCGTTCTGACAGGGGGCCAAGGTGAAGCTTTCTTT. The entire variable domain, with the rest obtained from reference TRBV29-1 and TRBJ1-1, is as follows: SAVISQKPSRDICQRGTSLTIQCQVDSQVTMMFWYRQQPGQSLTLIATANQGSEATYESGFVIDKFPISRPNLTFSTLTVSNMSPEDSSIYLCSVLTGGQGEAFFGQGTRLTVV.

CDR3 in DNA: TGTGCCACCAGTGATTCTCGCAGTGGGAACACTGAAGCTTTCTTT. As protein: CATSDSRSGNTEAFF. V usage is TRBV24-1 and J usage is TRBJ1-1; D ambiguous. Germline CDR1 and CDR2: KGHDR and SFDVKD. The ends were cut back, 2 bases at V and 1 base at J, with 10 bases in the middle. This CDR3 has 15 amino acids.

The table lists this clone with a few counts. CDR3 sequence: CASRRAPGTDTQYF. The CDR3 nucleotides are TGTGCCAGCAGGAGGGCGCCGGGCACAGATACGCAGTATTTT. This sequence joins TRBV6-5 and TRBJ2-3, with D perhaps TRBD2 (5 bases). Germline V CDR1 and CDR2: MNHEY, SVGAGI. This CDR3 comprises 14 residues. The V gene lost 6 bases and the J gene lost 1 base, with 11 bases spanning the gap.

The chain couples TRBV4-3 to TRBJ1-5; D unclear. Trimming left V 1 base short and J 9 bases short, with 13 bases between. The CDR3 has 14 amino acids. Germline V CDR1 and CDR2: LGHNA, YSLEER. This CDR3 is CASSQGLAGSPQHF. CDR3 nucleotides: TGCGCCAGCAGCCAAGGCCTCGCGGGATCGCCCCAGCATTTT.

This clone has a count of ten or more. The chain is built from TRBV10-1 and TRBJ1-5; a possible D gene is TRBD1 (5 bases). Germline CDR1 WNHNN, CDR2 SYGVQD (reference sequence). V lost 4 bases, J lost 4 bases, and 17 bases lay in between. The CDR3 totals 16 residues. Here the CDR3 DNA reads TGCGCCAGCAGTGTACACGGGACTCCGTTTAATCAGCCCCAGCATTTT. Protein: CASSVHGTPFNQPQHF.

The chain links TRBV5-1 to TRBJ2-5; the D gene is possibly TRBD2 (6 bases). Germline V gives CDR1 SGHRS, CDR2 YFSETQ. There are 16 residues in the CDR3. Trimming left V 3 bases short and J 4 bases short, with 19 bases between. CDR3 loop: CASSWRGLPDGETQYF. CDR3 in DNA: TGCGCCAGCAGCTGGAGGGGACTCCCCGATGGAGAGACCCAGTACTTC.

This clone is a singleton in its sample. Its ends do not fully match the called genes, so a read error is possible. The genes are TRBV7-9 and TRBJ2-3; TRBD2 aligns across 11 bases. The CDR3 is made up of 18 amino acids. Germline values: CDR1 SEHNR, CDR2 FQNEAQ (reference sequence). The chain's CDR3 is CASSLALRLAGTGDTQYF. The CDR3 coding sequence is TGTGCCAGCAGCCTAGCCCTGAGACTAGCGGGGACGGGAGATACGCAGTATTTT.

This rearrangement joins TRBV5-6 to TRBJ2-7; D possibly corresponds to TRBD1 (5 bases). Between the trimmed V and J ends, which lost 7 bases and 2 bases, there was a span of 13 bases. Looked up from germline, CDR1 is SGHDT and CDR2 is YYEEEE. The CDR3 runs to 13 residues. Here the CDR3 DNA reads TGTGCCAGCGGTTACAGGAGCGCCTACGAGCAGTACTTC. It codes for CASGYRSAYEQYF.

The V gene is TRBV4-3, the J gene TRBJ2-5; D possibly corresponds to TRBD2 (6 bases). The CDR3 loop spans 16 amino acids. Germline CDR1 reads LGHNA; CDR2 reads YSLEER. V lost 0 bases, J lost 2 bases, and 13 bases lay in between. The CDR3 sequence is CASSQDRLGGQETQYF. CDR3 DNA sequence: TGCGCCAGCAGCCAAGATCGGCTAGGAGGGCAAGAGACCCAGTACTTC.

The V call is TRBV12-3 or TRBV12-4, the J call TRBJ2-1, with 7 nucleotides matching TRBD2. The CDR3 runs 13 residues. Trimming at V came to 1 base and at J to 8 bases, leaving 2 bases not matched to a gene. The CDR3 bases are TGTGCCAGCAGTTTAGGGGACTATTATGAGCAGTTCTTC. Its translation is CASSLGDYYEQFF.

The chain employs TRBV28 and TRBJ1-2, with D perhaps TRBD1 (5 bases). The CDR3 sequence is 15 residues long. The ends were cut back, 6 bases at V and 3 bases at J, with 17 bases in the middle. CDR1 and CDR2 (germline): MDHEN, SYDVKM. The CDR3 sequence: CASRILSGGDYGYTF. The CDR3 nucleotides are TGTGCCAGCAGAATTCTCTCGGGGGGAGACTATGGCTACACCTTC.

The rearrangement uses TRBV7-9 and TRBJ2-7; 7 bases are a match to TRBD2. The germline V gene encodes CDR1 SEHNR and CDR2 FQNEAQ (reference sequence). CDR3 length: 14 amino acids. Trimming cost V 10 bases and J 0 bases; bases outside gene matches: 9. This chain's CDR3 is CATTLGGGSYEQYF. The CDR3 coding sequence is TGTGCCACCACCTTGGGCGGGGGCTCCTACGAGCAGTACTTC.

The rearrangement links TRBV28 to TRBJ1-4; TRBD1 matches 7 bases. V lost 9 bases to trimming and J lost 4 bases; unmatched junction nucleotides: 5. This CDR3 spans 13 amino acids. Germline V gives CDR1 MDHEN, CDR2 SYDVKM. Here the CDR3 reads CASRGQFNEKLFF. For the CDR3, the DNA is TGTGCCAGTAGGGGACAGTTTAATGAAAAACTGTTTTTT. Drawing the rest from reference TRBV28 and TRBJ1-4, the complete variable domain is DVKVTQSSRYLVKRTGEKVFLECVQDMDHENMFWYRQDPGLGLRLIYFSYDVKMKEKGDIPEGYSVSREKKERFSLILESASTNQTSMYLCASRGQFNEKLFFGSGTQLSVL.

This clone was seen only a few times. This chain uses TRBV10-3 with TRBJ1-2, with D perhaps TRBD1 (5 bases). Trimming cost V 3 bases and J 2 bases, with 16 bases left between them. Germline loops: CDR1 ENHRY, CDR2 SYGVKD. This CDR3 is 16 amino acids long. The CDR3 spells CAISDSLTVDNYGYTF. The CDR3 coding sequence is TGTGCCATCAGTGATTCCCTGACAGTAGACAACTATGGCTACACCTTC.

The V and J genes are TRBV25-1 and TRBJ1-2, with 7 nucleotides matching TRBD1. This CDR3 is 13 amino acids long. The V segment lost 6 bases and the J segment 8 bases; nucleotides outside the gene matches: 9. Germline CDR1 MGHDK, CDR2 SYGVNS. CDR3 bases: TGTGCCAGCAGCAGACAGGGTCTGAGGGGCTACACCTTC. It encodes CASSRQGLRGYTF.

V is TRBV19 and J is TRBJ1-5; weak D call: TRBD1 (6 bases). Germline V gene lookup returns CDR1 LNHDA and CDR2 SQIVND (reference sequence). The CDR3 runs to 13 residues. The V gene lost 3 bases and the J gene lost 7 bases, with 10 bases spanning the gap. CDR3 protein: CASSMGGLQPQHF. CDR3 DNA: TGTGCCAGTAGTATGGGGGGGCTGCAGCCCCAGCATTTT.

This clone was seen only once. The rearrangement links TRBV5-1 to TRBJ2-2, with 13 positions matching TRBD2. The V and J ends lost 0 bases and 1 base, in that order; junction bases with no gene match: 6. Germline values: CDR1 SGHRS, CDR2 YFSETQ. CDR3 size: 19 residues. CDR3 nucleotide sequence: TGCGCCAGCAGCTTGGCCGGGACTAGCGGGATCTGGAACACCGGGGAGCTGTTTTTT. It yields the protein CASSLAGTSGIWNTGELFF.

This chain joins TRBV5-4 and TRBJ1-2; no definite D call. Between the trimmed V and J ends, which lost 1 base and 6 bases, there was a span of 16 bases. Germline-derived CDR1 and CDR2 are SGHNT and YYREEE (reference sequence). The length of the CDR3 is 15 residues. This CDR3 reads CASSLLGDLAHGYTF. In nucleotides, the CDR3 is TGTGCCAGCAGCTTGTTGGGAGACTTGGCCCATGGCTACACCTTC.

This clone was seen once. V and J are TRBV7-3 and TRBJ2-6; the D gene is possibly TRBD1 (7 bases). CDR1 is SGHTA, CDR2 FQGTGA, per germline. The CDR3 is 18 amino acids. The V and J ends lost 5 bases and 4 bases respectively, with 21 bases between them. The CDR3 region is CASSPQGGAEGGANVLTF. The CDR3 bases are TGTGCCAGCAGCCCCCAGGGGGGAGCCGAGGGAGGGGCCAACGTCCTGACTTTC. Together with reference TRBV7-3 and TRBJ2-6, the CDR3 gives the full variable domain: GAGVSQTPSNKVTEKGKYVELRCDPISGHTALYWYRQSLGQGPEFLIYFQGTGAADDSGLPNDRFFAVRPEGSVSTLKIQRTERGDSAVYLCASSPQGGAEGGANVLTFGAGSRLTVL.